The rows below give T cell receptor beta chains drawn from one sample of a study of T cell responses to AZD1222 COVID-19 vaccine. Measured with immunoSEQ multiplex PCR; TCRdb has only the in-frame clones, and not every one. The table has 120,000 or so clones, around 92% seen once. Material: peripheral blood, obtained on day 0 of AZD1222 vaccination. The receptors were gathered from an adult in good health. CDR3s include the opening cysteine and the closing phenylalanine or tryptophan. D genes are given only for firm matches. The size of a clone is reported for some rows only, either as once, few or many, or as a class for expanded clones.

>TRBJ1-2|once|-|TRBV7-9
TGTGCCAGCAGCTTAGTAGGCTATGGCTACACCTTC
CASSLVGYGYTF
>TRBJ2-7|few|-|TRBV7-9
TGTGCCAGCAGCGTAGCAAACAGGGCTTACGAGCAGTACTTC
CASSVANRAYEQYF
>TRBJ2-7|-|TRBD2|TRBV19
TGTGCCAGTAGTGCCCGATTGGGGACTAGCGGGGGGGAATTCTACGAGCAGTACTTC
CASSARLGTSGGEFYEQYF
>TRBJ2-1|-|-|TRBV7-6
TGTGCCAGCAGCTTTACAGGGTCGACAGTTTTGAACAATGAGCAGTTCTTC
CASSFTGSTVLNNEQFF
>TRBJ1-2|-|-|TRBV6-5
TGTGCCAGCAGTTCCCTTTCCCAGGGACGTAACTATGGCTACACCTTC
CASSSLSQGRNYGYTF
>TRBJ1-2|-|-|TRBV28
TGTGCCAGCAGTTTGGCGGAATATGGCTACACCTTC
CASSLAEYGYTF
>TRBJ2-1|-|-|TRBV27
TGTGCCAGCAGTTTAAAGAGCGGAAGCTCCTACAATGAGCAGTTCTTC
CASSLKSGSSYNEQFF
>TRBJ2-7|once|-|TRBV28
TGTGCCAGCAGGAACGCCGGGACATCTCCCTACGAGCAGTACTTC
CASRNAGTSPYEQYF
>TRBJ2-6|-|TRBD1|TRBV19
TGTGCCAGTAGTATGGGGACAGGGGGCACCAACGTCCTGACTTTC
CASSMGTGGTNVLTF
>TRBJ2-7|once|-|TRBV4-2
TGTGCCAGCAGCCAAGATTTCGGCGGGGCCTACGAGCAGTACTTC
CASSQDFGGAYEQYF
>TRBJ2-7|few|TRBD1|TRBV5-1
TGCGCCAGCAGCGTAAATCCACCAGGGGACAGGGGTAACGAGCAGTACTTC
CASSVNPPGDRGNEQYF
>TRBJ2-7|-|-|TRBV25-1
TGTGCCAGCAGCTCAGTTTACGAGCAGTACTTC
CASSSVYEQYF
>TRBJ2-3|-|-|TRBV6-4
TGTGCCAGCAGTGACTCGAGGGGTTCGGAGATTACGTATTTT
CASSDSRGSEITYF
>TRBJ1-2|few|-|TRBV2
TGTGCCAGCAGTGAGGGACCGCGCTATGGCTACACCTTC
CASSEGPRYGYTF
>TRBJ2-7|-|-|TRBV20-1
TGCAGTGGGACGGACACCTACGAGCAGTACTTC
CSGTDTYEQYF
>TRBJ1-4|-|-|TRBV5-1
TGCGCCAGCAGCCGCTACACCACAACTAATGAAAAACTGTTTTTT
CASSRYTTTNEKLFF
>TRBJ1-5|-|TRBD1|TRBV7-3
TGTGCCAGCAGCTCCCCCGGGACAGGGGGGAGGCAGCCCCAGCATTTT
CASSSPGTGGRQPQHF
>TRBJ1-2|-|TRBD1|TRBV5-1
TGCGCCAGCAGCTTGAAGGGACAGCAAACCTTTTATGGCTACACCTTC
CASSLKGQQTFYGYTF
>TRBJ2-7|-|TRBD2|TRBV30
TGTGCCTGGAGTGTACAGGCGGGAGGCTACGAGCAGTACTTC
CAWSVQAGGYEQYF
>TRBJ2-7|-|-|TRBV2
TGTGCCAGCAGCTCAAAGACCTACGAGCAGTACTTC
CASSSKTYEQYF
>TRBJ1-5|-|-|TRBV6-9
TGTGCCAGCAGGTCGACAGGATGCAATCAGCCCCAGCATTTT
CASRSTGCNQPQHF
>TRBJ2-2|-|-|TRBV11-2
TGTGCCAGCAGCTTACAGGGCAGCTACACCGGGGAGCTGTTTTTT
CASSLQGSYTGELFF